The 29 T cell receptor beta chains listed next were all sequenced from one sample in a study of CXCR3-negative and CXCR3-positive naive CD8 T cells. Overall study findings and caveats: Higher TRB CDR3 hydrophobicity marked CXCR3-positive naive cells relative to CXCR3-negative naive cells.

Via 5' RACE with UMI labels, TRB cDNA libraries were prepared. Using the 5' RACE reads, TCRdb records one entry per CDR3 protein without DNA. The repertoire table contains roughly 55,000 distinct CDR3 sequences. For these TCRs, the target antigens are not known. The sequenced sample was naive CXCR3+ CD8+ T cells from blood. Subset specified: CD45RO-CCR7+CD27+CD95- naive CD8+ T cells expressing CXCR3 (TNR3+). These receptors came from a human donor in good health. Some clones in this sample may be carry-over from other donors' samples.

The chain has TRBV29-1 and TRBJ2-2; TCRdb proposes TRBD1, but this gene call is untestable without DNA. CDR1 is SQVTM and CDR2 is ANQGSEA in the germline V gene. The CDR3 contains 13 residues. The CDR3 loop reads CSAEQGIPGELFF.

This sequence joins TRBV25-1 and TRBJ2-3; TCRdb indicates TRBD1, and absent DNA this call remains unverified. The CDR3 runs to 12 residues. CDR1 and CDR2 (germline): MGHDK, SYGVNS. The CDR3 reads CASRDGGDTQYF.

The rearrangement joins TRBV7-3 to TRBJ1-1; TCRdb's D call, TRBD1, is unchecked because there is no DNA. The CDR3 runs to 14 residues. Per germline, CDR1 SGHTA and CDR2 FQGTGA. The chain's CDR3 is CASSITGGNTEAFF.

The V and J genes are TRBV15 and TRBJ1-5; with no DNA, the TCRdb D assignment of TRBD1 cannot be verified. The CDR3 loop spans 14 amino acids. Per the germline V gene, CDR1 is LNHNV and CDR2 is YYDKDF (reference sequence). The CDR3 sequence: CATSRRDNGQPQHF.

The chain couples TRBV6-2 or TRBV6-3 to TRBJ1-1; without DNA, the TCRdb call of TRBD1 cannot be checked. CDR3 length: 13 residues. Germline V gene data show CDR1 as MNHEY and CDR2 as SVGEGT. CDR3 protein: CAAGAGMNTEAFF.

V usage is TRBV7-2 and J usage is TRBJ1-5. Germline V lookup: CDR1 SGHTA, CDR2 FQGNSA. The CDR3 is 13 residues long. Here the CDR3 reads CASSLSSNQPQHF.

The chain uses TRBV12-3 or TRBV12-4 and TRBJ2-5; TCRdb's D call of TRBD1 is untestable without DNA. CDR3 length: 14 residues. The CDR3 spells CASSPRGSWETQYF.

The chain carries TRBV3-1 and TRBJ2-3; TCRdb's D call, TRBD1, is unchecked because there is no DNA. Germline V gene lookup returns CDR1 LGHDT and CDR2 YNNKEL (reference sequence). This CDR3 comprises 15 residues. CDR3 sequence: CASSQDPGHTDTQYF.

The chain carries TRBV7-3 and TRBJ2-1; the D call from TCRdb, TRBD2, cannot be confirmed without DNA. CDR1 is SGHTA, CDR2 FQGTGA, per germline. CDR3 size: 18 residues. CDR3 protein: CASSPFSPGLAGFNEQFF.

CDR3 residues: CASSLGAGNSYEQYF. This chain joins TRBV7-8 and TRBJ2-7. CDR3 length: 15 residues. Germline V gene data show CDR1 as SGHVS and CDR2 as FQNEAQ.

V and J are TRBV7-3 and TRBJ2-1; lacking DNA, the TRBD2 call made by TCRdb goes unchecked. The CDR3 length is 17 residues. The germline V gene encodes CDR1 SGHTA and CDR2 FQGTGA. The CDR3 reads CASSLTTGGPFYNEQFF. Looking up the rest from reference TRBV7-3 and TRBJ2-1 gives the full variable domain: GAGVSQTPSNKVTEKGKYVELRCDPISGHTALYWYRQSLGQGPEFLIYFQGTGAADDSGLPNDRFFAVRPEGSVSTLKIQRTERGDSAVYLCASSLTTGGPFYNEQFFGPGTRLTVL.

The CDR3 sequence: CASSQDRASNQPQHF. The V gene is TRBV4-3, the J gene TRBJ1-5; the TCRdb D gene call, TRBD1, has no DNA to confirm it. CDR3 length equals 15 residues. Germline V gives CDR1 LGHNA, CDR2 YSLEER.

The chain recombines TRBV28 with TRBJ2-3. Germline CDR1 reads MDHEN; CDR2 reads SYDVKM. The length of the CDR3 is 12 residues. The chain's CDR3 is CASQRRWDTQYF. The full variable domain, with the rest looked up from reference TRBV28 and TRBJ2-3, is DVKVTQSSRYLVKRTGEKVFLECVQDMDHENMFWYRQDPGLGLRLIYFSYDVKMKEKGDIPEGYSVSREKKERFSLILESASTNQTSMYLCASQRRWDTQYFGPGTRLTVL.

The rearrangement links TRBV6-2 or TRBV6-3 to TRBJ2-5. The CDR3 is 14 residues long. Germline V CDR1 and CDR2: MNHEY, SVGEGT. This CDR3 reads CASSHAVGQETQYF.

The chain links TRBV4-3 to TRBJ2-1; TCRdb indicates TRBD2, and absent DNA this call remains unverified. This CDR3 spans 18 amino acids. CDR1 and CDR2 from the germline V gene are LGHNA and YSLEER. CDR3 sequence: CASSQDLIAGGYYNEQFF.

V is TRBV6-5 and J is TRBJ2-3; the TCRdb D gene call, TRBD1, has no DNA to confirm it. The CDR3 covers 16 residues. Germline CDR1 MNHEY, CDR2 SVGAGI. The CDR3 spells CASNNDQGGLTDTQYF.

V gene TRBV7-9 combines with J gene TRBJ2-5; with no DNA, the TCRdb D assignment of TRBD2 cannot be verified. The V gene's germline CDR1 is SEHNR and CDR2 FQNEAQ (reference sequence). There are 17 residues in the CDR3. This CDR3 reads CASSLHPSGGAWETQYF.

The genes are TRBV4-1 and TRBJ1-2; with no DNA, the TCRdb D assignment of TRBD1 cannot be verified. The CDR3 runs to 14 residues. Germline CDR1 is MGHRA and CDR2 is YSYEKL. CDR3 sequence reads: CASSPPRPGPGYTF.

CDR3 protein: CASSPLAGGIDEQFF. The chain joins TRBV7-3 to TRBJ2-1; TCRdb proposes TRBD2, but this gene call is untestable without DNA. Looked up from germline, CDR1 is SGHTA and CDR2 is FQGTGA. The CDR3 is 15 residues long.

V gene TRBV6-5 combines with J gene TRBJ2-3. CDR3 length: 12 amino acids. The germline gives CDR1 MNHEY, CDR2 SVGAGI. CDR3 amino acids: CASRGFTDTQYF.

The rearrangement uses TRBV21-1 and TRBJ2-3; the D call from TCRdb, TRBD2, cannot be confirmed without DNA. TRBV21-1 is a documented pseudogene. The CDR3 has 16 amino acids. The CDR3 sequence is CASSKLRTFSTDTQYF.

The gene calls are TRBV7-2 and TRBJ2-7; TCRdb names TRBD2, which stays unverified in the absence of DNA. The CDR3 is 17 residues long. CDR1 is SGHTA, CDR2 FQGNSA, per germline. CDR3 in amino acids: CASSSGRGGVSSYEQYF.

The chain links TRBV5-1 to TRBJ2-7; TCRdb's D gene call, TRBD1, goes unchecked for lack of DNA. The CDR3 has 15 residues. Germline V gene lookup returns CDR1 SGHRS and CDR2 YFSETQ. The CDR3 region is CASSLEAGGRYEQYF. The complete variable domain, with remaining parts taken from reference TRBV5-1 and TRBJ2-7, reads KAGVTQTPRYLIKTRGQQVTLSCSPISGHRSVSWYQQTPGQGLQFLFEYFSETQRNKGNFPGRFSGRQFSNSRSEMNVSTLELGDSALYLCASSLEAGGRYEQYFGPGTRLTVT.

This chain uses TRBV9 with TRBJ1-1; checking the TCRdb D call of TRBD1 is not possible without DNA. This CDR3 contains 13 residues. Per the germline V gene, CDR1 is SGDLS and CDR2 is YYNGEE. Here the CDR3 reads CASSVSGAGEAFF.

This clonotype ranks as medium-sized in terms of frequency. The genes are TRBV12-3 or TRBV12-4 and TRBJ2-3; the TCRdb D gene call, TRBD1, has no DNA to confirm it. CDR3 length equals 15 residues. The CDR3: CASGDRNTGTDTQYF.

This rearrangement joins TRBV7-6 to TRBJ2-7; TCRdb indicates TRBD1, and absent DNA this call remains unverified. The CDR3 has 15 residues. Germline V gene data show CDR1 as SGHVS and CDR2 as FNYEAQ. The CDR3 loop is CASSSPQGQPTKQYF.

V is TRBV7-9 and J is TRBJ2-6. The CDR3 runs 19 residues. Germline CDR1 and CDR2: SEHNR and FQNEAQ (reference sequence). CDR3 loop: CASSLGRFDGSSGANVLTF. Together with reference TRBV7-9 and TRBJ2-6, the CDR3 gives the full variable domain: DTGVSQNPRHKITKRGQNVTFRCDPISEHNRLYWYRQTLGQGPEFLTYFQNEAQLEKSRLLSDRFSAERPKGSFSTLEIQRTEQGDSAMYLCASSLGRFDGSSGANVLTFGAGSRLTVL.

The rearrangement links TRBV13 to TRBJ2-7; TCRdb's assignment of TRBD2 cannot be checked, as there is no DNA. Germline assignment: CDR1 PRHDT and CDR2 FYEKMQ (reference sequence). This CDR3 comprises 15 residues. CDR3 sequence reads: CASSFQQTAGVEQSF.

The chain uses TRBV5-1 and TRBJ1-4. The germline V gene has CDR1 SGHRS and CDR2 YFSETQ. The CDR3 is made up of 15 amino acids. CDR3 amino acids: CASSLVPAVEEKLFF.